Listed here are 17 T cell receptor beta chains from one sample, sequenced in a study of shared clonotypes between healthy human individuals. Produced via immunoSEQ multiplex PCR; TCRdb's table is partial and in-frame only. The data show about 1,900,000 clones, with approximately 94% seen just once and roughly 1.2% held by the top ten. Positively selected for CCR7, the CD45RO-negative cells used as naive CD8 cells excluded terminally differentiated effector memory CD45RA+ cells. The sequenced material came from naive CD8+ T cells sorted from blood. The receptor source for this set is a man younger than 35 in good health.

CDR3 protein: CASRVGTGFYYGYTF. The DNA for the CDR3 is TGTGCCAGCAGGGTGGGGACAGGGTTCTACTATGGCTACACCTTC. The chain combines TRBV5-6 with TRBJ1-2, with TRBD1 identical over 9 bases. CDR3 length: 15 amino acids. Germline V gives CDR1 SGHDT, CDR2 YYEEEE. The V segment lost 5 bases and the J segment 3 bases; nucleotides outside the gene matches: 8.

V is TRBV10-1 and J is TRBJ2-1; 7 nucleotides line up with TRBD2. Losses at the gene ends were 6 bases for V and 9 bases for J; bases not matched to a gene: 14. The CDR3 is 15 amino acids. Germline V gene sequence: CDR1 WNHNN, CDR2 SYGVQD (reference sequence). CDR3 DNA sequence: TGCGCCAGCAGCCGAGCAAGGGAGGGGCAGGGTGAGCAGTTCTTC. Its protein product is CASSRAREGQGEQFF.

As concerns this clone: This sample includes further DNA sequences coding for the same CDR3. The CDR3 here is CASSFGTGYGYTF. In DNA, the CDR3 is TGTGCCAGCAGCTTCGGTACAGGTTATGGCTACACCTTC. The genes are TRBV7-2 and TRBJ1-2; D perhaps matches TRBD1 (5 bases). This CDR3 has 13 residues. Germline lookup yields CDR1 SGHTA and CDR2 FQGNSA. V lost 3 bases and J 5 bases, leaving 10 bases between the germline ends.

The chain has TRBV7-8 and TRBJ1-1; 7 nucleotides line up with TRBD1. The CDR3 has 17 residues. Germline assignment: CDR1 SGHVS and CDR2 FQNEAQ. Trimming took 5 bases from V and 0 from J; bases not matched to a gene: 12. The CDR3 here is CASSRWLVGGMNTEAFF. CDR3 DNA: TGTGCCAGCAGCCGATGGTTAGTAGGGGGCATGAACACTGAAGCTTTCTTT.

The rearrangement links TRBV14 to TRBJ2-2, with 8 bases matching TRBD1. CDR3 size: 20 residues. Germline values: CDR1 SGHDN, CDR2 FVKESK. V dropped 0 bases and J dropped 7; count of bases not matched to a gene: 19. The CDR3 coding sequence is TGTGCCAGCAGCCAAGAGACCGTTACCGGGACAGGTCCATATGGCGGGGAGCTGTTTTTT. Translation: CASSQETVTGTGPYGGELFF.

This clone was recorded only once. As DNA, the CDR3 is TGCGCCAGCAGCCTAGCTCCGGCCAGATACACCGGGGAGCTGTTTTTT. Translating gives CASSLAPARYTGELFF. This chain uses TRBV5-1 with TRBJ2-2; possibly TRBD2 for D (5 bases). The germline V gene encodes CDR1 SGHRS and CDR2 YFSETQ. The CDR3 is made up of 16 amino acids. V lost 4 bases to trimming and J lost 3 bases, with 16 bases between them.

As concerns this clone: Other DNA sequences in the sample encode the same CDR3. The chain combines TRBV5-6 with TRBJ2-1, with D unclear. CDR3 length equals 11 residues. Germline CDR1 SGHDT, CDR2 YYEEEE. V lost 2 bases and J 7 bases, leaving 4 bases between the germline ends. CDR3 sequence (DNA): TGTGCCAGCAGCTTAATAAATGAGCAGTTCTTC. Residues: CASSLINEQFF.

The rearrangement links TRBV7-9 to TRBJ2-7; D is unclear. Germline loops: CDR1 SEHNR, CDR2 FQNEAQ (reference sequence). This CDR3 has 13 amino acids. V was pared by 5 bases and J by 5 bases, with 13 bases between. CDR3 loop: CASSPSLADEQYF. The CDR3 DNA reads TGTGCCAGCAGCCCAAGCTTAGCCGACGAGCAGTACTTC.

This clone was observed once. The V gene is TRBV7-8, the J gene TRBJ2-1, with 10 bases lining up with TRBD2. CDR1 and CDR2 from the germline V gene are SGHVS and FQNEAQ. The trim removed 1 base at V and 8 bases at J, leaving 8 bases unmatched. This CDR3 is 16 amino acids long. For the CDR3, the DNA is TGTGCCAGCAGCTTAGAAGGTGCTAGCGGGAGCTATGAGCAGTTCTTC. Amino acids: CASSLEGASGSYEQFF.

This chain joins TRBV29-1 and TRBJ2-3; perhaps TRBD1 as D (6 bases). V lost 7 bases, J lost 2 bases, and 19 bases lay in between. From germline, CDR1 is SQVTM and CDR2 ANQGSEA. The CDR3 consists of 15 residues. The CDR3 bases are TGCAGCGGGTTGAGATTTGGACAGAACACAGATACGCAGTATTTT. Its protein product is CSGLRFGQNTDTQYF.

This chain links TRBV11-2 with TRBJ2-1, with 8 bases identical to TRBD1. V gave up 1 base and J gave up 10 bases; unmatched junction bases: 0. From germline, CDR1 is SGHAT and CDR2 FQNNGV. This CDR3 region has 12 residues. CDR3 DNA sequence: TGTGCCAGCAGCTTAGGGGACAGGGAGCAGTTCTTC. As protein: CASSLGDREQFF.

Notes on this clone: Other DNA sequences from this sample encode an identical CDR3 as well. The chain combines TRBV4-3 with TRBJ2-1, with 7 bases lining up with TRBD1. This CDR3 is built from 16 residues. V lost 0 bases to trimming and J lost 4 bases; unmatched junction nucleotides: 6. In germline, CDR1 is LGHNA, CDR2 YSLEER. The CDR3, as DNA: TGCGCCAGCAGCCAAGATATCGGGACAGAGTACAATGAGCAGTTCTTC. Amino acids: CASSQDIGTEYNEQFF.

The V gene is TRBV11-2, the J gene TRBJ2-7; D call uncertain. Germline V gene lookup returns CDR1 SGHAT and CDR2 FQNNGV. Trimming stripped 5 bases from V and 0 bases from J, with 14 bases between. The CDR3 totals 15 residues. The CDR3 DNA sequence: TGTGCCAGCAGCCCCAGCCGACTGGGCTCCTACGAGCAGTACTTC. Encoded protein: CASSPSRLGSYEQYF.

This chain links TRBV18 with TRBJ1-1; D unresolved. The V gene lost 6 bases and the J gene lost 7 bases, with 9 bases spanning the gap. In germline, CDR1 is KGHSH, CDR2 LQKENI. The CDR3 covers 11 residues. The CDR3: CASSPGNEAFF. The CDR3 bases are TGTGCCAGCTCCCCTGGGAATGAAGCTTTCTTT.

The V and J genes are TRBV7-6 and TRBJ2-1; 7 nucleotides line up with TRBD2. Germline-derived CDR1 and CDR2 are SGHVS and FNYEAQ. With V trimmed by 5 bases and J by 6 bases, 7 bases remained unmatched. This CDR3 is built from 14 residues. CDR3 DNA: TGTGCCAGCAGCCAACTTTCTAGCGGCAATGAGCAGTTCTTC. This sequence encodes CASSQLSSGNEQFF.

This chain joins TRBV2 and TRBJ1-1; D might be TRBD1 (5 bases). Germline assignment: CDR1 SNHLY and CDR2 FYNNEI. The CDR3 loop spans 14 amino acids. Between the trimmed V and J ends, which lost 6 bases and 6 bases, there was a span of 17 bases. Written as DNA, the CDR3 is TGTGCCAGCAGCCCCGCGGATTGGGACGCTGAAGCTTTCTTT. Translation: CASSPADWDAEAFF.

About this clone itself: Different DNA sequences within this sample yield the same CDR3. The chain couples TRBV27 to TRBJ1-4, with D tentatively TRBD1 (5 bases). Germline CDR1 and CDR2: MNHEY and SMNVEV (reference sequence). The CDR3 length is 14 residues. Between the trimmed V and J ends, which lost 2 bases and 8 bases, there was a span of 12 bases. DNA of the CDR3: TGTGCCAGCAGTTTACTGGGGGTTGACGAAAAACTGTTTTTT. This encodes CASSLLGVDEKLFF.